A single TCR beta chain is shown here with its context. The record originates from a study of blood T cell repertoires in COVID-19. Germline V CDR1 and CDR2: SGHDT, YYEEEE. V shed 3 bases and J 8 bases; nucleotides not matched to a gene: 7. This CDR3 spans 13 amino acids. TCRdb's table, derived via immunoSEQ multiplex PCR, lists solely in-frame clones and lacks some. Of approximately 160,000 clones listed, approximately 86% are singletons. The sequencing sample was made of peripheral blood. The clonotype was recovered from a man aged 60 to 75 with COVID-19, enrolled during active disease. V is TRBV5-6 and J is TRBJ1-2; TRBD1 aligns across 7 bases. The CDR3 sequence: CASSSGTARGYTF. The CDR3 bases are TGTGCCAGCAGCTCCGGGACAGCGCGGGGCTACACCTTC. The variable domain in full, completed from reference TRBV5-6 and TRBJ1-2, reads DAGVTQSPTHLIKTRGQQVTLRCSPKSGHDTVSWYQQALGQGPQFIFQYYEEEERQRGNFPDRFSGHQFPNYSSELNVNALLLGDSALYLCASSSGTARGYTFGSGTRLTVV.